A single TCR beta chain is shown here with its context. Individuals selected for sequencing had exhibited CD8+CD57+ cell expansion on flow cytometry. The cohort consisted entirely of patients having severe acquired aplastic anemia. The entry originates in a study of CD8+CD57+ T cells in acquired aplastic anemia. CDR1 and CDR2 from the germline V gene are SGHDT and YYEEEE. CDR3 size: 16 residues. Trimming removed 4 bases at V and 7 bases at J, with 18 bases between. CDR3 and TCR beta VDJ profiling relied on a genomic DNA template. TCRdb passed the reads through MiXCR, listing each CDR3 protein once. The sample includes 200,000 to 250,000 distinct CDR3 sequences, roughly 60% seen only once; the top ten take roughly 61%.

The specimen was sorted CD4+, CD8+, or CD8+CD57+ T cells (not recorded which) from PBMCs. The chain joins TRBV5-6 to TRBJ1-6, with D possibly being TRBD1 (5 bases). This TCR derives from a human donor with aplastic anemia. Here the CDR3 DNA reads TGTGCCAGCAGCCCATTGGGAGGGGTTTTAAATTCACCCCTCCACTTT. It specifies CASSPLGGVLNSPLHF. The complete variable domain, with remaining parts taken from reference TRBV5-6 and TRBJ1-6, reads DAGVTQSPTHLIKTRGQQVTLRCSPKSGHDTVSWYQQALGQGPQFIFQYYEEEERQRGNFPDRFSGHQFPNYSSELNVNALLLGDSALYLCASSPLGGVLNSPLHFGNGTRLTVT.